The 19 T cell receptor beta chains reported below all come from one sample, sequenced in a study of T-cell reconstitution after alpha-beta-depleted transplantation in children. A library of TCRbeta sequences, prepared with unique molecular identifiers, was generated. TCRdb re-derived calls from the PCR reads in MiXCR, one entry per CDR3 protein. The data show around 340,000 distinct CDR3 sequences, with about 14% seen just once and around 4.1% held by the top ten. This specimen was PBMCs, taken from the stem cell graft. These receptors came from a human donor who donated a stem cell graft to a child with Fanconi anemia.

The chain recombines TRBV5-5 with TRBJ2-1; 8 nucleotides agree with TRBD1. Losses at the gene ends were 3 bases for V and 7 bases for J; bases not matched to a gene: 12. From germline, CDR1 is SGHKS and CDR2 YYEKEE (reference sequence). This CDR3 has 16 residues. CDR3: CASSWRDRPSGNEQFF. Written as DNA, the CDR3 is TGTGCCAGCAGCTGGAGGGACAGGCCCTCTGGAAATGAGCAGTTCTTC. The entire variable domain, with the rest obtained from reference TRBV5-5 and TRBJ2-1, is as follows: DAGVTQSPTHLIKTRGQQVTLRCSPISGHKSVSWYQQVLGQGPQFIFQYYEKEERGRGNFPDRFSARQFPNYSSELNVNALLLGDSALYLCASSWRDRPSGNEQFFGPGTRLTVL.

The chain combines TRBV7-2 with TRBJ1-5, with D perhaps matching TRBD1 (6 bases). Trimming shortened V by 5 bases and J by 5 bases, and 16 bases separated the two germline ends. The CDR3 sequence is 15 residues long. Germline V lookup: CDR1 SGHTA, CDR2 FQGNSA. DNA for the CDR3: TGTGCCAGCAGCCCGTCCGGGACAAACTATCAGCCCCAGCATTTT. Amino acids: CASSPSGTNYQPQHF.

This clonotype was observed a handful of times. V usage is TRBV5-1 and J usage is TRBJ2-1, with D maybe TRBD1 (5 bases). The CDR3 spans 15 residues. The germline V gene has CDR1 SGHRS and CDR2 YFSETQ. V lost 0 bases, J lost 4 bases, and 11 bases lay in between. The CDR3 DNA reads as TGCGCCAGCAGCTTGGAGGGGCTAGATTACAATGAGCAGTTCTTC. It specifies CASSLEGLDYNEQFF. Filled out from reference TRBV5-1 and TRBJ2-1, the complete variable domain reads KAGVTQTPRYLIKTRGQQVTLSCSPISGHRSVSWYQQTPGQGLQFLFEYFSETQRNKGNFPGRFSGRQFSNSRSEMNVSTLELGDSALYLCASSLEGLDYNEQFFGPGTRLTVL.

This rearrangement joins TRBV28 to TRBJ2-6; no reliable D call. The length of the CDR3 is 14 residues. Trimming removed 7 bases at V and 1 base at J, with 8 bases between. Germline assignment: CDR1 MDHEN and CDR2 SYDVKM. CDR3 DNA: TGTGCCAGCAACAGAGGATCTGGGGCCAACGTCCTGACTTTC. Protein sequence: CASNRGSGANVLTF. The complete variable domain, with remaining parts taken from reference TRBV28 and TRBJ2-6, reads DVKVTQSSRYLVKRTGEKVFLECVQDMDHENMFWYRQDPGLGLRLIYFSYDVKMKEKGDIPEGYSVSREKKERFSLILESASTNQTSMYLCASNRGSGANVLTFGAGSRLTVL.

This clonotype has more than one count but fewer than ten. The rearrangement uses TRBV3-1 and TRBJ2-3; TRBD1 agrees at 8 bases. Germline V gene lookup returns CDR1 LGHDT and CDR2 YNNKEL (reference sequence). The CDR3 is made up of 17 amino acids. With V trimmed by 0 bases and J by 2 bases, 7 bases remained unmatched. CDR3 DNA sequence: TGTGCCAGCAGCCAAGACAGGGGGCAGGGGGCCACAGATACGCAGTATTTT. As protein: CASSQDRGQGATDTQYF.

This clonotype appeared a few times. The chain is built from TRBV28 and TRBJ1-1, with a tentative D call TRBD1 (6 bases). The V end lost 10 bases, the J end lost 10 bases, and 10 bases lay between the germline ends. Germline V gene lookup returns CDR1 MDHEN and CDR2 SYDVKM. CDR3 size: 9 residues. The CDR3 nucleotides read TGTGCCACAGGGGTGTCAGCTTTCTTT. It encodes CATGVSAFF.

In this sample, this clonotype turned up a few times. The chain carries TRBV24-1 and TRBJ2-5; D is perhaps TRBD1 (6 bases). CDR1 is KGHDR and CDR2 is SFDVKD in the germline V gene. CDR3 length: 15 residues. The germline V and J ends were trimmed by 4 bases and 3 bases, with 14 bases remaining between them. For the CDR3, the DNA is TGTGCCACCAGTGACTTCCTACAGGGAAAAGAGACCCAGTACTTC. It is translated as CATSDFLQGKETQYF.

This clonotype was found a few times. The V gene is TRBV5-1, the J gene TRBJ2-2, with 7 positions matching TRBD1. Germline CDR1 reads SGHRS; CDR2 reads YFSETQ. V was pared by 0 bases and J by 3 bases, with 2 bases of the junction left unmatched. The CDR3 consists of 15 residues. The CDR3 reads CASSLVGQYTGELFF. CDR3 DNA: TGCGCCAGCAGCTTGGTGGGACAGTACACCGGGGAGCTGTTTTTT.

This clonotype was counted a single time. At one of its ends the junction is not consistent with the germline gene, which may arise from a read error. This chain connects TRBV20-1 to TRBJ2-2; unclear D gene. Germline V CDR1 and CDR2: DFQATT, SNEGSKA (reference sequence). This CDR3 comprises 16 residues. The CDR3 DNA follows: TGCTGTGCTAGAGATTATCGGGCGGTGAACACCGGGGAGCTGTTTTTT. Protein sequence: CCARDYRAVNTGELFF.

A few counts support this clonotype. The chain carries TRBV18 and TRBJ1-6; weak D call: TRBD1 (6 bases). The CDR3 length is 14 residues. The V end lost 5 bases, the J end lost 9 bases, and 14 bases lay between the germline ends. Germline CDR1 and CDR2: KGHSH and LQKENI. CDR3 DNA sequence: TGTGCCAGCTCAGTCGGGGGCATGGGTTCACCCCTCCACTTT. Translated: CASSVGGMGSPLHF.

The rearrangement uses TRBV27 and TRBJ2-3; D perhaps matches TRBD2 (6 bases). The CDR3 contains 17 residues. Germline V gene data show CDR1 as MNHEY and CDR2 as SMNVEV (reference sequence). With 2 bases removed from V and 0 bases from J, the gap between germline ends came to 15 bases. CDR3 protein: CASSLSGWGVSTDTQYF. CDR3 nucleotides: TGTGCCAGCAGTTTAAGTGGGTGGGGGGTCAGCACAGATACGCAGTATTTT.

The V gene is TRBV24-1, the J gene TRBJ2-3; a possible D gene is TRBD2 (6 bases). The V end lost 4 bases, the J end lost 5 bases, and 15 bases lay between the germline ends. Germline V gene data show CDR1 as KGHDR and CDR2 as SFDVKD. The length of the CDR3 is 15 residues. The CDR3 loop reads CATSDPPSGEDTQYF. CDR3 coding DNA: TGTGCCACCAGTGACCCTCCTTCGGGAGAAGATACGCAGTATTTT.

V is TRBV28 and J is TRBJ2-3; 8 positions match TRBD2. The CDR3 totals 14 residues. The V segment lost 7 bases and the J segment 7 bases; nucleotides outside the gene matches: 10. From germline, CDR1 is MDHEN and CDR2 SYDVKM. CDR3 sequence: CASTAPGGAYTQYF. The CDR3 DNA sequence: TGTGCCAGCACCGCACCCGGGGGGGCGTATACGCAGTATTTT.

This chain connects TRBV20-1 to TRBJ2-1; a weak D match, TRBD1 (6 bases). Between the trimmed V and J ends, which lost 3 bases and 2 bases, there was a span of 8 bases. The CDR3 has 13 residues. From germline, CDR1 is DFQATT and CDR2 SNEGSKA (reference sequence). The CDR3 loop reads CSASKGAYNEQFF. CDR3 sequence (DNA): TGCAGTGCTAGTAAGGGGGCCTACAATGAGCAGTTCTTC.

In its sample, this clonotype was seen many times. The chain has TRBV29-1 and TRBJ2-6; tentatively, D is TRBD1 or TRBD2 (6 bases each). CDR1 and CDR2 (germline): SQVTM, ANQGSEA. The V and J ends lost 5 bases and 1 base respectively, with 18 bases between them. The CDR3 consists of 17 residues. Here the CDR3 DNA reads TGCAGCGTTCGAGGAGGGCAGGGGAGGTCTGGGGCCAACGTCCTGACTTTC. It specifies CSVRGGQGRSGANVLTF. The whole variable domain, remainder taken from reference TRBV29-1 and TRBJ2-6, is SAVISQKPSRDICQRGTSLTIQCQVDSQVTMMFWYRQQPGQSLTLIATANQGSEATYESGFVIDKFPISRPNLTFSTLTVSNMSPEDSSIYLCSVRGGQGRSGANVLTFGAGSRLTVL.

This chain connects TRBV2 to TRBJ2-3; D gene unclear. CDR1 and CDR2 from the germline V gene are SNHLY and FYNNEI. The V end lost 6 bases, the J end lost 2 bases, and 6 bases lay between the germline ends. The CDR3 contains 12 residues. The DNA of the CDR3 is TGTGCCAGCAGGGAATACACAGATACGCAGTATTTT. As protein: CASREYTDTQYF.

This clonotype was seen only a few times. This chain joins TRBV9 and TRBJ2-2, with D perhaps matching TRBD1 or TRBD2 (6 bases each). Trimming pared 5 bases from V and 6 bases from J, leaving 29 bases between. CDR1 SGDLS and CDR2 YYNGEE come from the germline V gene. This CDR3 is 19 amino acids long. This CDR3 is CASRGRGAPHDPGAGELFF. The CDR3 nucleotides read TGTGCCAGCAGGGGAAGGGGGGCCCCCCACGACCCGGGGGCCGGGGAGCTGTTTTTT.

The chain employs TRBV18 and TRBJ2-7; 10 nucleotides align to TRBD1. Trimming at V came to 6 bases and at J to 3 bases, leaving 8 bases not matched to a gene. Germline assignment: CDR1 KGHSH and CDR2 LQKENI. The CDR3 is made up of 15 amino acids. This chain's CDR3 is CASSRDRGGIYEQYF. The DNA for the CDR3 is TGTGCCAGCTCGAGGGACAGGGGCGGAATCTACGAGCAGTACTTC.

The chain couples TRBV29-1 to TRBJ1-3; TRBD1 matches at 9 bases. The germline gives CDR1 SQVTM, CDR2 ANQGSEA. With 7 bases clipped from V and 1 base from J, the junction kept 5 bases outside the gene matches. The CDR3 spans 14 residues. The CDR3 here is CSATGGASGNTIYF. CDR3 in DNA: TGCAGCGCAACAGGGGGCGCATCTGGAAACACCATATATTTT.